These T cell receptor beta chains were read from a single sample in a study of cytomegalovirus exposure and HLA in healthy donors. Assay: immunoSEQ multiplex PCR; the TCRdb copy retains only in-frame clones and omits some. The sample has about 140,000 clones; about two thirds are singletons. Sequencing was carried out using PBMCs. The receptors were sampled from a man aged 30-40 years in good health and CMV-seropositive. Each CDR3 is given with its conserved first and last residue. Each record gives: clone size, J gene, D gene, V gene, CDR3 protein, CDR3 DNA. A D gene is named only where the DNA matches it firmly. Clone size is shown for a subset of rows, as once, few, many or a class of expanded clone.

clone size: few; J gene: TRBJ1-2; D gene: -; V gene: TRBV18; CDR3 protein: CASSPSTEEFGVGYTF; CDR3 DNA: TGTGCCAGCTCACCTTCAACCGAGGAATTCGGGGTCGGCTACACCTTC
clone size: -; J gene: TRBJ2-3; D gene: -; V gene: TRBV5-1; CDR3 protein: CASSAYNTDTQYF; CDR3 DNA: TGCGCCAGCAGCGCTTACAACACAGATACGCAGTATTTT
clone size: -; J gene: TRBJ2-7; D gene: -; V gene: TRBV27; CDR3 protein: CASSLYKFYEQYF; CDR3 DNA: TGTGCCAGCAGCCTGTACAAGTTCTACGAGCAGTACTTC
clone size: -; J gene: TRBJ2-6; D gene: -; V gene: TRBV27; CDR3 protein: CASSSNLAYGANVLTF; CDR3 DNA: TGTGCCAGCAGTTCAAACCTAGCGTATGGGGCCAACGTCCTGACTTTC
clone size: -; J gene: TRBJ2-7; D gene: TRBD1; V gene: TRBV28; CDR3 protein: CASSSTGAISYEQYF; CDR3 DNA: TGTGCCAGCAGCTCTACAGGGGCGATCTCCTACGAGCAGTACTTC
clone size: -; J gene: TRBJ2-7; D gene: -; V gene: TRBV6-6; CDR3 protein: CASAGQVPYF; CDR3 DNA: TGTGCCAGCGCTGGGCAGGTTCCGTACTTC
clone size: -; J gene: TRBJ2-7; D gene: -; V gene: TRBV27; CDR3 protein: CASGTTFSYEQYF; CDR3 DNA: TGTGCCAGCGGGACAACGTTCTCCTACGAGCAGTACTTC
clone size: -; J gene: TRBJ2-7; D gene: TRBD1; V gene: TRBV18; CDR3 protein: CASSHIGDRGREQYF; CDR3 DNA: TGTGCCAGCTCCCATATTGGGGACAGGGGGCGCGAGCAGTACTTC
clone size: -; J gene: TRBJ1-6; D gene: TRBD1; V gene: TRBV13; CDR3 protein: CASSSPGQGEVPLHF; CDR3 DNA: TGTGCCAGCAGCTCGCCCGGACAGGGAGAGGTTCCCCTCCACTTT
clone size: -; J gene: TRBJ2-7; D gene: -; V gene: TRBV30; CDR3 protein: CAWSVASRYEQYF; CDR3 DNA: TGTGCCTGGAGTGTGGCTAGTCGCTACGAGCAGTACTTC
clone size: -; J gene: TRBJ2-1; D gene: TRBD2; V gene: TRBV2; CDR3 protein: CASGLGLAGVNEQFF; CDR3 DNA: TGTGCCAGCGGACTTGGGCTAGCGGGAGTGAATGAGCAGTTCTTC
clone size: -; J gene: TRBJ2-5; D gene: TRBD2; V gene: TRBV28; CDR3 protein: CASSLSRTSGRIQETQYF; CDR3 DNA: TGTGCCAGCAGTTTATCCCGGACTAGCGGGAGGATACAAGAGACCCAGTACTTC
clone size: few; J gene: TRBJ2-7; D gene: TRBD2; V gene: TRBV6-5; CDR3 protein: CASSYSRLAGVYEQYF; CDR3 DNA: TGTGCCAGCAGTTACTCCCGACTAGCGGGAGTCTACGAGCAGTACTTC
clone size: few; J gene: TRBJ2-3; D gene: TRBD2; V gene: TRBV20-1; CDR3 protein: CSAQSGRPQYF; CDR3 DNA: TGCAGTGCCCAAAGCGGGAGGCCGCAGTATTTT
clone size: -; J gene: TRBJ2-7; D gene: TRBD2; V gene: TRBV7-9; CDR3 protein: CASSLGLSGTDYEQYF; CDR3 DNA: TGTGCCAGCAGCTTGGGGCTTAGCGGGACGGACTACGAGCAGTACTTC
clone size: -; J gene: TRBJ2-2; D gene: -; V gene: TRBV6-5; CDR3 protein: CASRWGRGELFF; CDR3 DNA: TGTGCCAGCAGATGGGGGCGTGGGGAGCTGTTTTTT
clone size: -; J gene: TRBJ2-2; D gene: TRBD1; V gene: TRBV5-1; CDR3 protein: CASNVGQPNTGELFF; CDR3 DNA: TGCGCCAGCAACGTGGGACAGCCGAACACCGGGGAGCTGTTTTTT
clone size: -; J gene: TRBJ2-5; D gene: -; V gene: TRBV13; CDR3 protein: CASSLAREETQYF; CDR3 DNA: TGTGCCAGCAGCTTAGCGAGGGAAGAGACCCAGTACTTC
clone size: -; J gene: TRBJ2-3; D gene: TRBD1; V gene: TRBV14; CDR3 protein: CASSYRQGHTDTQYF; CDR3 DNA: TGTGCCAGCAGCTATCGACAGGGCCACACAGATACGCAGTATTTT
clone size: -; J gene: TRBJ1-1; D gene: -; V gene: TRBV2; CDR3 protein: CASSEYFMNTEAFF; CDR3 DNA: TGTGCCAGCAGTGAATACTTCATGAACACTGAAGCTTTCTTT
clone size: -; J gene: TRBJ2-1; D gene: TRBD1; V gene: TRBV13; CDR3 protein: CASGTGINNEQFF; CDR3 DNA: TGTGCCAGTGGGACAGGGATAAACAATGAGCAGTTCTTC
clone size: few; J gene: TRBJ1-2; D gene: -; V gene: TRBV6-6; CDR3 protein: CASRDLVKGVGYTF; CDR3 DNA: TGTGCCAGCAGAGACCTCGTTAAGGGGGTTGGCTACACCTTC
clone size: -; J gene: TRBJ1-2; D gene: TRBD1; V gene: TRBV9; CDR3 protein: CASSAAGGKSYTF; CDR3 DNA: TGTGCCAGCAGCGCAGCAGGGGGTAAGAGCTACACCTTC
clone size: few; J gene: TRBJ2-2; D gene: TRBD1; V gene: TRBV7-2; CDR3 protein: CASSPWTGAGELFF; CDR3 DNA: TGTGCCAGCAGCCCATGGACAGGGGCCGGGGAGCTGTTTTTT
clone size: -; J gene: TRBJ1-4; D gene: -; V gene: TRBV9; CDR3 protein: CASSGDLKGDFNEKLFF; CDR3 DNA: TGTGCCAGCAGCGGTGACCTCAAGGGGGATTTCAATGAAAAACTGTTTTTT
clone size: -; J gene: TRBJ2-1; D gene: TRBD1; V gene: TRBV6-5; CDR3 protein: CASSYGQDNEQFF; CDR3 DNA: TGTGCCAGCAGTTACGGACAGGACAATGAGCAGTTCTTC